This T cell receptor (beta chain) is from a study of blood T cell repertoires in COVID-19. Study as a whole: T cells, B-cell-depleted T cells, or PBMCs supplied cDNA or gDNA.

CDR3 length: 13 amino acids. Looked up from germline, CDR1 is SQVTM and CDR2 is ANQGSEA. V was trimmed by 2 bases and J by 0 bases, leaving 7 bases between them. Using immunoSEQ multiplex PCR, the repertoire was profiled, and TCRdb retains in-frame clones only, with some absent. This sample has tens of thousands of clones, with roughly 77% found just once. The sequencing sample was made of peripheral blood. This TCR derives from a man of 80 years or more with active or convalescent COVID-19. The chain couples TRBV29-1 to TRBJ1-1; D perhaps matches TRBD1 (6 bases). CDR3 DNA: TGCAGCGTTGAAAGGGGGTTGAACACTGAAGCTTTCTTT. Residues: CSVERGLNTEAFF.